This TCR beta chain emerged from a study of CD8 T cells in ankylosing spondylitis. The sample holds many counts of this clonotype. Antigen: not known. With molecular barcodes, quantitative 5'-RACE was used to make the TCR beta libraries. Using its own MiXCR run on the 5' RACE reads, TCRdb lists one record per CDR3 protein. The repertoire holds 150,000 to 200,000 distinct CDR3 sequences, 18% seen once, with roughly 4.5% in the top ten. Study-wide results and caveats: Reactive arthritis synovial fluid and blood were previously reported to contain some motif variants. Within ankylosing spondylitis blood, a TCR beta motif made up of under 10 highly homologous variants appeared to be characteristic. Peripheral blood held disease-linked clones only at relatively low frequency, and these were CD8+.

Specimen: blood, either unsorted or a sorted T cell fraction (not recorded which). The sequence was obtained from a male donor between 10 and 30 years old with ankylosing spondylitis or in good health (not recorded which).

CDR3 sequence (DNA): TGTGCCAGCAGTCCAGGGGGCGCGGGTACCGGGGAGCTGTTTTTT. Its translation is CASSPGGAGTGELFF. The V gene is TRBV6-2 or TRBV6-3, the J gene TRBJ2-2; TRBD1 matches at 8 bases. This CDR3 has 15 amino acids. Germline CDR1 and CDR2: MNHEY and SVGEGT. Unmatched junction bases numbered 7, after V lost 5 bases and J lost 5 bases.